These 4 T cell receptor beta chains share one sample of origin, sequenced in a study of blood T cell repertoires in COVID-19. TCRdb's copy holds only in-frame clones and misses some; the assay was immunoSEQ multiplex PCR. The sample has roughly 73,000 clones, about 80% seen once. The sample comprised peripheral blood. The receptors originated from a human donor in a cohort sampled during active COVID-19.

The chain recombines TRBV15 with TRBJ2-7; TRBD1 agrees at 8 bases. Germline V CDR1 and CDR2: LNHNV, YYDKDF (reference sequence). The CDR3 sequence is 15 residues long. Trimming took 3 bases from V and 4 from J; bases not matched to a gene: 8. CDR3 protein: CATSRTGASRYEQYF. Written as DNA, the CDR3 is TGTGCCACCAGCAGGACAGGGGCATCCAGGTACGAGCAGTACTTC.

The genes are TRBV4-1 and TRBJ1-6; no reliable D call. CDR3 size: 13 residues. The V gene lost 6 bases and the J gene lost 8 bases, with 11 bases spanning the gap. Germline assignment: CDR1 MGHRA and CDR2 YSYEKL. Written as DNA, the CDR3 is TGCGCCAGCAGGATTATAGGAGATTCACCCCTCCACTTT. It specifies CASRIIGDSPLHF.

The rearrangement joins TRBV3-1 (or the pseudogene TRBV3-2) to TRBJ2-7, with TRBD2 matching over 11 bases. The V segment lost 1 base and the J segment 1 base; nucleotides outside the gene matches: 9. Germline V CDR1 and CDR2: LGHDT, YNNKEL (reference sequence). The CDR3 has 18 amino acids. The CDR3 protein is CASSQVLAGGPPSYEQYF. DNA of the CDR3: TGTGCCAGCAGCCAAGTCCTAGCGGGAGGACCTCCGTCCTACGAGCAGTACTTC.

V gene TRBV7-9 combines with J gene TRBJ2-7; no firm D call. The V gene lost 8 bases and the J gene lost 0 bases, with 8 bases spanning the gap. Per the germline V gene, CDR1 is SEHNR and CDR2 is FQNEAQ (reference sequence). The CDR3 has 12 amino acids. The CDR3 is CASRSSSYEQYF. DNA for the CDR3: TGTGCCAGCCGGTCTAGCTCCTACGAGCAGTACTTC.